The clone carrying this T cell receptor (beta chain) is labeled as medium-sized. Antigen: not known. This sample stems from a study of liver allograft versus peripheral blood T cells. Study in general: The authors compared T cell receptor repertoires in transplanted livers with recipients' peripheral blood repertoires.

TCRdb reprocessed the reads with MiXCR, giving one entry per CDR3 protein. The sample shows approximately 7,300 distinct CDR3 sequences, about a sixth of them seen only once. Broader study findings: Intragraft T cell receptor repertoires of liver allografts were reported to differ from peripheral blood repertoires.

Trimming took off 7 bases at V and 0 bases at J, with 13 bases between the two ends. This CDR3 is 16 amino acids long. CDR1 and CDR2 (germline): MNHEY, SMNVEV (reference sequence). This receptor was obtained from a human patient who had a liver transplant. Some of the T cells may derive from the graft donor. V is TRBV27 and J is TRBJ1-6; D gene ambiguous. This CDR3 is CASKGGTSSYNSPLHF. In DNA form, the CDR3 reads TGTGCCAGCAAAGGCGGTACCAGCTCCTATAATTCACCCCTCCACTTT.